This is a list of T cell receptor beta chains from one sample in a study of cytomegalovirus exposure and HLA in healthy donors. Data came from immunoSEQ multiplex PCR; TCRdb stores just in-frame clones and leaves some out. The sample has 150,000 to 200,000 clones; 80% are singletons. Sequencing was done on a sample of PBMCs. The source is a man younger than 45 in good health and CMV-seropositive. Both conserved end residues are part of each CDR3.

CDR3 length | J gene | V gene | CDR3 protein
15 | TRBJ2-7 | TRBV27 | CASSFAATSAYEQYF
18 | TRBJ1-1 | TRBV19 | CASSPTRRTGALNTEAFF
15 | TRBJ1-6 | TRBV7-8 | CASSRRQGTHAPLHF
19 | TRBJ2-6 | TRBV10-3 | CAISEVDRVDLPGANVLTF
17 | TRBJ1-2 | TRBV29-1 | CSVETRTGAIANYGYTF
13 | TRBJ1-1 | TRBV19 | CASRVDRNTEAFF
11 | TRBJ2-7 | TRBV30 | CAWGREYEQYF
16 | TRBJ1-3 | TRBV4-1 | CASSPPTTGSGNTIYF
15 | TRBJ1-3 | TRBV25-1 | CASSGTEGSGNTIYF
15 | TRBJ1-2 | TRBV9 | CASSVGLTGVGGYTF
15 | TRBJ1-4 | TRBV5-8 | CASSLGTRGSEKLFF
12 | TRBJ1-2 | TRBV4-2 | CASSQAGFGYTF
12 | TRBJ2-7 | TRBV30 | CAWSTTAYEQYF
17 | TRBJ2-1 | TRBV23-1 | CASSQTRTSGSPDEQFF
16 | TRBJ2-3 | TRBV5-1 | CASSLGPGQGTDTQYF
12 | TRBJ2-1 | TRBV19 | CASGTGDNEQFF
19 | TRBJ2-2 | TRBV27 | CASSKGLAGDLWNTGELFF
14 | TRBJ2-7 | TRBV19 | CASSIRGQNYEQYF
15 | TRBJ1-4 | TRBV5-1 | CASSLRTGGNEKLFF
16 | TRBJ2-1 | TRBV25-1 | CASRNTFRGPYNEQFF
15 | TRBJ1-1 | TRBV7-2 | CASSNRVGGDVEAFF
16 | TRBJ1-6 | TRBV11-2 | CASSTFVSGDNSPLHF
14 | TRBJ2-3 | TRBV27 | CASRMTGHRDTQYF
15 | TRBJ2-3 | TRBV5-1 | CASSLWGVSSDTQYF
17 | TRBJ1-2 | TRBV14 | CASTSTSGQGIYYGYTF
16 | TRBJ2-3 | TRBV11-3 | CASARGTSSSTDTQYF
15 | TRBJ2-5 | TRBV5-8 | CASTLGQGVKETQYF
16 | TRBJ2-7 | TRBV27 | CASSPSLGAASYEQYF
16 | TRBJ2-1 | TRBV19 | CASSIDQGAQYNEQFF
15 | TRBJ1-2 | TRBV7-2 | CASSPPGQGARGYTF
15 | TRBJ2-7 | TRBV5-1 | CASRLRTGSSYEQYF
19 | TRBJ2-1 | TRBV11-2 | CASSFPGTSGVGAYNEQFF
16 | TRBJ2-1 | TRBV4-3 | CASSQTSGGAIHEQFF
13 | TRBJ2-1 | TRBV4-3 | CASSQLQGNEQFF
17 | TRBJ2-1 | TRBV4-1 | CASSQVGRGSSYNEQFF
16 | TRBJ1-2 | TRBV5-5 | CASSFLSGGGNYGYTF
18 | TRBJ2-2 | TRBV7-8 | CASSPRRGYPSRTGELFF
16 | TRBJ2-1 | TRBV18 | CASSLRLAGSYNEQFF